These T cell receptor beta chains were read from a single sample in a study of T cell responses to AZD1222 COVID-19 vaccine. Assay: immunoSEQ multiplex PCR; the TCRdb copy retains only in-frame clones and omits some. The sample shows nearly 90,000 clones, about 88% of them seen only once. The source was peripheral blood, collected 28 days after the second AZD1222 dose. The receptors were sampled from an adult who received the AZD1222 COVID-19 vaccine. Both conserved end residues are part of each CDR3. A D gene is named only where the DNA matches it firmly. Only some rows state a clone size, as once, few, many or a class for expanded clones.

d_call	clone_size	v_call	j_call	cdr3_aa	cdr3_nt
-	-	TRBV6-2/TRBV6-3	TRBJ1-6	CASSYSSGQRNSPLHF	TGTGCCAGCAGTTACTCGAGCGGACAGCGGAATTCACCCCTCCACTTT
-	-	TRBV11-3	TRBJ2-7	CASSQGRAAYEQYF	TGTGCCAGCAGCCAAGGACGGGCTGCCTACGAGCAGTACTTC
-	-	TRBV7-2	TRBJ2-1	CASSFMGTEQFF	TGTGCCAGCAGCTTTATGGGGACTGAGCAGTTCTTC
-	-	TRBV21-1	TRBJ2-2	CASCPGLAYGELFF	TGTGCCAGCTGCCCGGGACTAGCGTACGGGGAGCTGTTTTTT
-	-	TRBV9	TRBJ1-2	CASSASGRGGYTF	TGTGCCAGCAGCGCCTCGGGACGGGGTGGCTACACCTTC
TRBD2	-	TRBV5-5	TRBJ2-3	CASSLDLSGGPLGGTDTQYF	TGTGCCAGCAGCCTGGACCTTAGCGGGGGGCCTCTGGGCGGCACAGATACGCAGTATTTT
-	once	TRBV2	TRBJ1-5	CASSEDGGLGPQHF	TGTGCCAGCAGTGAAGACGGGGGGCTCGGACCCCAGCATTTT
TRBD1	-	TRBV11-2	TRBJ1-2	CASSSPPGQRNHGYTF	TGTGCCAGCAGCTCCCCACCGGGACAGAGGAACCATGGCTACACCTTC
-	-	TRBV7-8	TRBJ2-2	CASSRYTGELFF	TGTGCCAGCAGTCGATACACCGGGGAGCTGTTTTTT
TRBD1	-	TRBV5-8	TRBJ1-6	CASSKTGGNSPLHF	TGTGCCAGCAGCAAGACAGGGGGTAATTCACCCCTCCACTTT
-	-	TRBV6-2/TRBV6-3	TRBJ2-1	CASSVLSEGLYNEQFF	TGTGCCAGCAGTGTTCTTAGTGAGGGGTTGTACAATGAGCAGTTCTTC
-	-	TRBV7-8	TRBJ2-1	CASSATGAWGDEQFF	TGTGCCAGCAGCGCGACGGGGGCCTGGGGGGATGAGCAGTTCTTC
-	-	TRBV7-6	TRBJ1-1	CASSSTGRSVAFF	TGTGCCAGCAGCTCTACAGGGAGGTCGGTAGCTTTCTTT
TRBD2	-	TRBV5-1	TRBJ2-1	CASSGGTSGGAREQFF	TGCGCCAGCAGCGGCGGGACTAGCGGGGGGGCGCGGGAGCAGTTCTTC
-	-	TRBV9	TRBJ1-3	CASSVGFRFDSGNTIYF	TGTGCCAGCAGCGTAGGATTCAGGTTCGACTCTGGAAACACCATATATTTT
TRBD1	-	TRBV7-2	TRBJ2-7	CASSRSSGQGVSYEQYF	TGTGCCAGCAGCCGGAGTTCGGGACAGGGGGTCTCCTACGAGCAGTACTTC
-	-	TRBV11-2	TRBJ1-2	CASRPNSILYGYTF	TGTGCCAGCAGACCAAACAGCATCCTCTATGGCTACACCTTC
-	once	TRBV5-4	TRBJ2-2	CASSLTAGELFF	TGTGCCAGCAGCTTGACGGCCGGGGAGCTGTTTTTT
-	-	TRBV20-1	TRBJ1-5	CSASDSGRGGNQPQHF	TGCAGTGCTAGTGACTCAGGACGCGGGGGCAATCAGCCCCAGCATTTT
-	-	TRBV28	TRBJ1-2	CASRSDRSGGYTF	TGTGCCAGCAGAAGTGACAGGTCTGGGGGCTACACCTTC
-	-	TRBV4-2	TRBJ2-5	CASSQSVRETQYF	TGTGCCAGCAGCCAATCTGTCCGAGAGACCCAGTACTTC
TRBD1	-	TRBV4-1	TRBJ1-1	CASSRTGGDTEAFF	TGCGCCAGCAGCCGGACAGGGGGTGACACTGAAGCTTTCTTT
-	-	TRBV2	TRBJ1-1	CASQTVGSEAFF	TGTGCCAGCCAAACGGTAGGGAGTGAAGCTTTCTTT
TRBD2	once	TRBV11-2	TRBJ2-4	CASSLDDSGGLAKNIQYF	TGTGCCAGCAGCTTAGATGACAGCGGGGGGCTAGCCAAAAACATTCAGTACTTC
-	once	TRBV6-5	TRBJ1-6	CASSSRQQGASLHF	TGTGCCAGCAGTTCTCGCCAACAGGGCGCATCCCTCCACTTT
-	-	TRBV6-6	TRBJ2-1	CASRSGTYNEQFF	TGTGCCAGCAGATCCGGGACCTACAATGAGCAGTTCTTC
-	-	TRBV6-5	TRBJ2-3	CASSFVTLVTDTQYF	TGTGCCAGCAGTTTTGTTACGTTAGTTACAGATACGCAGTATTTT
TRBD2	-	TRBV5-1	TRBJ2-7	CASSWTSGIYEQYF	TGCGCCAGTAGCTGGACTAGCGGAATCTACGAGCAGTACTTC
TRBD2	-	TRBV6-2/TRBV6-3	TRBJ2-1	CASSYVEGRGRYQSYNEQFF	TGTGCCAGCAGTTACGTCGAAGGGCGCGGGAGGTATCAAAGTTACAATGAGCAGTTCTTC
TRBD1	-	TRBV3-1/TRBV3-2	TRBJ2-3	CASDPDRGLTDTQYF	TGTGCCAGCGACCCGGACAGGGGTCTTACAGATACGCAGTATTTT
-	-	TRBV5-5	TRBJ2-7	CASSARDGRYEQYF	TGTGCCAGCAGCGCCCGGGACGGGAGATACGAGCAGTACTTC
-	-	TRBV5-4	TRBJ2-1	CASSFGTSRSYNEQFF	TGTGCCAGCAGCTTTGGGACATCCCGCTCCTACAATGAGCAGTTCTTC
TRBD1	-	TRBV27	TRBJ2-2	CASSLKDRGHGELFF	TGTGCCAGCAGTTTAAAGGACAGGGGGCACGGGGAGCTGTTTTTT
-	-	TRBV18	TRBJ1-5	CASSLTSNDNYQPQHF	TGTGCCAGCTCCCTGACGTCTAATGACAACTATCAGCCCCAGCATTTT
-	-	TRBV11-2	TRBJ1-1	CASSFSRTEAFF	TGTGCCAGCAGCTTTTCGCGAACTGAAGCTTTCTTT
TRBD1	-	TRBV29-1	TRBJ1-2	CSVERTGGYGYTF	TGCAGCGTTGAGCGCACAGGGGGCTATGGCTACACCTTC
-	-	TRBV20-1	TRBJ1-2	CSASEGGNGYTF	TGCAGTGCTAGTGAGGGGGGGAATGGCTACACCTTC
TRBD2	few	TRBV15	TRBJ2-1	CATSRGGGTYNEQFF	TGTGCCACCAGCAGAGGGGGGGGAACCTACAATGAGCAGTTCTTC
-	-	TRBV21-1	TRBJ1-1	CATPEGHSGFTNTEAFF	TGTGCCACCCCCGAGGGACACTCTGGGTTTACGAACACTGAAGCTTTCTTT
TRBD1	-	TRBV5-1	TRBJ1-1	CASSPIPQGDTEAFF	TGCGCCAGCAGCCCAATCCCACAGGGGGACACTGAAGCTTTCTTT
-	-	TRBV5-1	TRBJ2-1	CASSREGVSYNEQFF	TGCGCCAGCAGCCGCGAGGGGGTGTCCTACAATGAGCAGTTCTTC
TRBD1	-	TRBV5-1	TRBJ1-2	CASSFGPGGGYTF	TGCGCCAGCAGCTTCGGTCCAGGGGGTGGCTACACCTTC
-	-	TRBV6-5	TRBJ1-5	CASSYSGGYNQPQHF	TGTGCCAGCAGTTACTCCGGCGGATACAATCAGCCCCAGCATTTT
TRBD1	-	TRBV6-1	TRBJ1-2	CASSERSGGKNGYTF	TGTGCCAGCAGTGAACGGTCAGGGGGCAAAAATGGCTACACCTTC
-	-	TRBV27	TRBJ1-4	CASSLFGEKLFF	TGTGCCAGCAGTTTATTTGGTGAAAAACTGTTTTTT
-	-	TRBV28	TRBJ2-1	CASIRGGAGPYNEQFF	TGTGCCAGCATCCGTGGGGGGGCAGGCCCCTACAATGAGCAGTTCTTC
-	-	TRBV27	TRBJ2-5	CASRNHLGETQYF	TGTGCCAGCAGGAACCACCTCGGGGAGACCCAGTACTTC
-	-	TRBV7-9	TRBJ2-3	CASSSGVGPTITDTQYF	TGTGCCAGCAGCTCCGGAGTGGGGCCCACTATCACAGATACGCAGTATTTT
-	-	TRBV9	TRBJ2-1	CASSVPEDNGNNNEQFF	TGTGCCAGCAGCGTGCCCGAAGACAACGGGAATAACAATGAGCAGTTCTTC
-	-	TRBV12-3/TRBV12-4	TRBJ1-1	CARRQNTEAFF	TGTGCCAGAAGACAGAACACTGAAGCTTTCTTT
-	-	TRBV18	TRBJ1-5	CASSPYTTVNQPQHF	TGTGCCAGCTCACCATATACGACAGTTAATCAGCCCCAGCATTTT
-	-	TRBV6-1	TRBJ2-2	CASGEIANTGELFF	TGTGCCAGCGGTGAGATCGCGAACACCGGGGAGCTGTTTTTT
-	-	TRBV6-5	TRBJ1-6	CASRKTVGIDSPLHF	TGTGCCAGCAGGAAGACAGTTGGGATTGATTCACCCCTCCACTTT
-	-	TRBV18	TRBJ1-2	CASSPPHVGYGYTF	TGTGCCAGCTCACCACCGCACGTCGGCTATGGCTACACCTTC
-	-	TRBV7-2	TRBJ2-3	CASSAGTVADTQYF	TGTGCCAGCAGCGCCGGGACCGTGGCAGATACGCAGTATTTT
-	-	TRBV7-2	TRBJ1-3	CASSYQQGSGNTIYF	TGTGCCAGCAGCTACCAACAGGGAAGCGGAAACACCATATATTTT
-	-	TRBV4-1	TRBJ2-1	CASSRPLNEQFF	TGCGCCAGCAGTAGACCACTCAATGAGCAGTTCTTC
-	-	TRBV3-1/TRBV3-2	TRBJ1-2	CASSQSLYYGYTF	TGTGCCAGCAGCCAAAGTCTTTACTATGGCTACACCTTC
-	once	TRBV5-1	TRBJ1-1	CASSLAGAMNTEAFF	TGCGCCAGCAGCTTGGCAGGGGCCATGAACACTGAAGCTTTCTTT